A single sample is the source of the 26 T cell receptor beta chains below, sequenced in a study of tumor and adjacent non-tumor tissue in lung cancer. The library came from three nested PCR rounds adapted from ARM-PCR protocols. TCRdb processed the multiplex PCR reads anew with MiXCR; each CDR3 protein has one entry. The repertoire has 60,000 to 85,000 distinct CDR3 sequences, less than 80% of them found once; the top ten carry 28%. RNA was extracted from bulk tissue without any cell sorting. The sample comprised lung tumor tissue. The source of these receptors is a man in his 60s with non-small cell lung cancer.

This clonotype was detected only once. No conserved phenylalanine or tryptophan is present at the end of the CDR3, so a read error is the likely explanation. The V call is TRBV11-1, the J call TRBJ2-7, with D possibly matching TRBD1 (5 bases). The CDR3 sequence is 13 residues long. Germline CDR1 is SGHAT and CDR2 is FQDESV (reference sequence). CDR3 sequence (DNA): TGTGCCAGTAGCTACAGGTCGGCCTACAAGCAGTACATC. This sequence encodes CASSYRSAYKQYI.

V gene TRBV19 combines with J gene TRBJ1-2, with D hard to call. The CDR3 totals 12 residues. Deletions cut 11 bases from V and 8 bases from J, with 18 bases between. Germline values: CDR1 LNHDA, CDR2 SQIVND (reference sequence). CDR3 in DNA: TGTGCCTGTAATGCGGGGATCGGGGGCTACACCTTC. Its translation: CACNAGIGGYTF.

This clonotype rates as medium-sized. The CDR3 nucleotides are TGCAGTGCCTTGGGGGAGGGGCGGGGAGAGGGCCGGGAGCTGTTTTTT. It translates to CSALGEGRGEGRELFF. The chain combines TRBV20-1 with TRBJ2-2; 7 bases align to TRBD2. The trim removed 6 bases at V and 9 bases at J, leaving 19 bases unmatched. Germline CDR1 is DFQATT and CDR2 is SNEGSKA (reference sequence). The CDR3 runs 16 residues.

This clonotype was seen once. At one end, the junction sequence differs from germline, possibly due to a read error. The V and J genes are TRBV6-1 and TRBJ2-1; possible D gene TRBD1, 6 bases. Germline V gives CDR1 MNHNS, CDR2 SASEGT. This CDR3 region has 13 residues. The CDR3 sequence is CARGGRRDNEQLF. The CDR3 DNA sequence: TGTGCCAGAGGGGGACGCAGGGACAATGAGCAGCTCTTC.

Notes on this clonotype: The junction shows a germline mismatch at one end, possibly a read error. The gene calls are TRBV20-1 and TRBJ2-1; D may be TRBD2 (6 bases). This CDR3 region has 16 residues. Germline V gene sequence: CDR1 DFQATT, CDR2 SNEGSKA (reference sequence). The CDR3 nucleotides are TGCAGTACTAGAGATCGAGTGGGACTGGCCACCAATGAGCAGTTCTTC. Translating it yields CSTRDRVGLATNEQFF.

Points on this clonotype: Mismatch with germline at one junction end may stem from a read error. The chain links TRBV20-1 to TRBJ2-3; TRBD2 aligns across 13 bases. In germline, CDR1 is DFQATT, CDR2 SNEGSKA (reference sequence). This CDR3 has 16 amino acids. CDR3 loop: CSARYPGLAGVDMQYF. The DNA for the CDR3 is TGTAGTGCTAGGTATCCAGGACTAGCGGGAGTGGATATGCAATATTTT.

Regarding this clonotype: The junction differs from germline at one of its ends, possibly a read error. The V call is TRBV11-1, the J call TRBJ2-2, with 10 bases matching TRBD2. The CDR3 has 14 residues. CDR1 is SGHAT and CDR2 is FQDESV in the germline V gene (reference sequence). CDR3 in DNA: TGTGCCAGCAGTTTAACTAGCGGGACCGGGGGGCTGTTTTTT. Its protein product is CASSLTSGTGGLFF.

The CDR3 here is CSVDGTGPYEQYF. CDR3 sequence (DNA): TGCAGCGTTGATGGGACAGGTCCCTACGAGCAGTACTTC. The V gene is TRBV29-1, the J gene TRBJ2-7; 8 nucleotides agree with TRBD1. Germline V gives CDR1 SQVTM, CDR2 ANQGSEA. This CDR3 is 13 amino acids long. V shed 3 bases, J shed 2 bases, and the junction held 3 bases outside the gene matches.

This chain connects TRBV24-1 to TRBJ2-5, with D perhaps TRBD2 (6 bases). The CDR3 is 14 amino acids. CDR1 and CDR2 from the germline V gene are KGHDR and SFDVKD. V was cut by 12 bases and J by 9 bases, with 25 bases left in between. CDR3 DNA sequence: TGTGCCTCTGGGCCCCGGGACTCCCACGGGGCCCAGTACTTC. This codes for CASGPRDSHGAQYF.

On this clonotype: This may come from a read error, since a much larger clone is one base off. V is TRBV20-1 and J is TRBJ2-5; TRBD1 might be the D (7 bases). CDR1 DFQATT and CDR2 SNEGSKA come from the germline V gene (reference sequence). V lost 8 bases to trimming and J lost 5 bases, with 15 bases between them. CDR3 length equals 12 residues. For the CDR3, the DNA is TGCAGTACGCAGCCAGGGGGGGAGACCCAGTACTTC. Its translation is CSTQPGGETQYF.

With respect to this clonotype: An end of the junction does not agree with germline; a read error may underlie this. The J gene is TRBJ2-1, the V gene TRBV6-1, with TRBD1 identical over 7 bases. From germline, CDR1 is MNHNS and CDR2 SASEGT. This CDR3 has 15 residues. The CDR3 DNA reads TGTACCAGCAGTGCGAGTAGCGCCAGGGGGAATGAGCAGTTCTTC. As protein: CTSSASSARGNEQFF.

Points on this clonotype: Lacking the conserved final phenylalanine or tryptophan, this CDR3 likely reflects a read error. The limits of the CDR3 on the DNA are not certain, so only TCRdb's listed CDR3 is given. This sequence joins TRBV20-1 and TRBJ1-2. Ends included, the CDR3 has 8 residues. Germline V CDR1 and CDR2: DFQATT, SNEGSKA (reference sequence). The CDR3 loop reads CSDSWGRL.

This chain links TRBV10-3 with TRBJ1-5, with D unresolved. Germline V gene lookup returns CDR1 ENHRY and CDR2 SYGVKD. This CDR3 has 14 amino acids. V lost 5 bases and J 0 bases, leaving 8 bases between the germline ends. This chain's CDR3 is CAISSVSSNQPQHF. Written as DNA, the CDR3 is TGTGCCATCAGTAGCGTCAGTAGCAATCAGCCCCAGCATTTT.

This clonotype has just one count. An end of the junction differs from the germline gene, which may be a read error. The chain has TRBV10-1 and TRBJ2-3, with TRBD2 matching 12 bases. From germline, CDR1 is WNHNN and CDR2 SYGVQD (reference sequence). The CDR3 consists of 20 residues. CDR3 in amino acids: CTSSDGGMTSGRRDTDTQCF. The CDR3 DNA reads TGCACCAGCAGTGACGGGGGAATGACTAGCGGGAGAAGAGACACAGATACGCAGTGTTTT.

The table lists this clonotype with many counts. This may come from a read error, since a much larger clone is one base off. The chain is built from TRBV20-1 and TRBJ2-7; 7 bases fit TRBD2. The CDR3 has 14 amino acids. The germline V gene encodes CDR1 DFQATT and CDR2 SNEGSKA (reference sequence). V lost 3 bases to trimming and J lost 4 bases; unmatched junction nucleotides: 9. Here the CDR3 reads CSARSAGEGYEQYF. CDR3 DNA sequence: TGCAGTGCTAGGAGTGCGGGAGAGGGTTACGAGCAGTACTTC.

In regard to this clonotype: A read error is likely, as this CDR3 ends without the conserved phenylalanine or tryptophan. This chain uses TRBV12-3 or TRBV12-4 with TRBJ2-3, with 7 bases that match TRBD1. Germline trimming cut 7 bases from V and 2 bases from J; bases unmatched to any gene: 12. There are 16 residues in the CDR3. The CDR3 DNA reads TGTGCCAGCAATTTTTTCGGACAGGAGAACACAGATACGCAGTATCTT. Translation: CASNFFGQENTDTQYL.

This clonotype was detected ten times or more. V and J are TRBV20-1 and TRBJ2-3, with 14 positions matching TRBD2. CDR3 length equals 15 residues. Germline-derived CDR1 and CDR2 are DFQATT and SNEGSKA (reference sequence). The V segment lost 6 bases and the J segment 2 bases; nucleotides outside the gene matches: 4. This CDR3 is CSAGTSGRFTDTQYF. DNA of the CDR3: TGCAGTGCGGGGACTAGCGGGAGATTCACAGATACGCAGTATTTT.

The genes are TRBV19 and TRBJ2-1; D perhaps matches TRBD2 (5 bases). Looked up from germline, CDR1 is LNHDA and CDR2 is SQIVND (reference sequence). V was trimmed by 10 bases and J by 0 bases, leaving 16 bases between them. The CDR3 totals 15 residues. The CDR3 loop is CATASSGSSYNEQFF. CDR3 nucleotide sequence: TGTGCCACTGCAAGCAGCGGCAGCTCCTACAATGAGCAGTTCTTC.

The chain combines TRBV11-1 with TRBJ2-3; 10 nucleotides line up with TRBD1. Germline V gene lookup returns CDR1 SGHAT and CDR2 FQDESV (reference sequence). V lost 5 bases and J lost 6; bases outside the gene matches: 11. The CDR3 consists of 16 residues. Here the CDR3 reads CASSPDRGCSGDTQYF. Here the CDR3 DNA reads TGTGCCAGCAGCCCGGACAGGGGGTGTTCCGGGGATACGCAGTATTTT.

Turning to this clonotype: A clone one base away is much larger, so this may be a read error. The rearrangement uses TRBV11-2 and TRBJ2-7; 8 bases are shared with TRBD2. This CDR3 contains 14 residues. Germline V lookup: CDR1 SGHAT, CDR2 FQNNGV. CDR3 DNA sequence: TGTGCCAACAGCTTAGGGGGACTAGTCTACGAGCAGTACTTC. It is translated as CANSLGGLVYEQYF.

The chain combines TRBV20-1 with TRBJ1-4; tentative D call: TRBD1 (6 bases). The CDR3 covers 14 residues. Germline-derived CDR1 and CDR2 are DFQATT and SNEGSKA (reference sequence). Trimming cost V 5 bases and J 4 bases, with 14 bases left between them. The CDR3 loop reads CSAPHTGINEKLFF. The CDR3 nucleotides are TGCAGTGCTCCGCACACAGGGATTAATGAAAAACTGTTTTTT.

As to this clonotype: The junction and the germline gene differ at one end; a read error may be behind it. The chain combines TRBV6-6 with TRBJ1-2, with a tentative D call TRBD1 (6 bases). The CDR3 is 15 amino acids. Germline-derived CDR1 and CDR2 are MNHNY and SVGAGI (reference sequence). CDR3 residues: CASSHSSKKGHGHTF. The CDR3 nucleotides read TGTGCCAGCAGTCACTCGAGTAAGAAGGGACATGGCCACACCTTC.

This clonotype occurred many times. The chain has TRBV11-3 and TRBJ2-2, with D possibly TRBD2 on 6 matching bases. V lost 2 bases to trimming and J lost 4 bases, with 14 bases between them. The CDR3 length is 16 residues. Germline values: CDR1 SGHNT, CDR2 YENEEA. The CDR3 region has the DNA TGTGCCAGCAGCTTACCGAAAACCGGGGGCACCGGGGAGCTGTTTTTT. Protein product: CASSLPKTGGTGELFF.

Concerning this clonotype itself: One end of the junction varies from germline; a read error may be responsible. As DNA, the CDR3 is TGTGCCATCAGCCCGAAGGGACTAGCGTTGGTACCGAGCTCCTACGAGCAGTACTTC. Protein: CAISPKGLALVPSSYEQYF. The gene calls are TRBV7-8 and TRBJ2-7; 10 bases are shared with TRBD2. Germline CDR1 SGHVS, CDR2 FQNEAQ. This CDR3 contains 19 residues.

Note on this clonotype: One end of the junction varies from germline; a read error may be responsible. The CDR3 nucleotides read TGTGCCTGGAGTGTGGGGGTAGAGAATTCACCCCTCCAGTTT. It yields the protein CAWSVGVENSPLQF. The chain links TRBV30 to TRBJ1-6, with D possibly being TRBD1 (5 bases). CDR1 and CDR2 from the germline V gene are GTSNPN and SVGIG (reference sequence). This CDR3 is 14 amino acids long. The variable domain in full, with the rest retrieved from reference TRBV30 and TRBJ1-6, is SQTIHQWPATLVQPVGSPLSLECTVEGTSNPNLYWYRQAAGRGLQLLFYSVGIGQISSEVPQNLSASRPQDRQFILSSKKLLLSDSGFYLCAWSVGVENSPLQFGNGTRLTVT.

This sequence joins TRBV20-1 and TRBJ1-5, with 8 bases fitting TRBD1. Germline assignment: CDR1 DFQATT and CDR2 SNEGSKA (reference sequence). Trimming at V came to 7 bases and at J to 13 bases, leaving 18 bases not matched to a gene. This CDR3 comprises 14 residues. DNA of the CDR3: TGCAGTGTGTACTCAGGGACAGGCCATCAGCAACAGCATTTT. It codes for CSVYSGTGHQQQHF.